These T cell receptor beta chains were read from a single sample in a study of control samples from healthy donors and cancer patients. TCRdb's table, derived via immunoSEQ multiplex PCR, lists solely in-frame clones and lacks some. Among tens of thousands of clones listed, around 95% were seen once. Sequenced sample: blood. The receptors originated from a woman under 30 in good health. Both conserved end residues are part of each CDR3. Fields, in order: J gene, D gene, V gene, clone size, CDR3 protein, CDR3 DNA. A D gene is named only where the DNA matches it firmly. Expanded clones get a size class; other rows say once, few or many, or leave the size out.

J: TRBJ2-7
D: -
V: TRBV5-4
size: -
CDR3: CASSTLSSYEQYF
DNA: TGTGCCAGCAGCACGTTAAGCTCCTACGAGCAGTACTTC

J: TRBJ1-6
D: TRBD1
V: TRBV6-6
size: -
CDR3: CASRGDRGFSPLHF
DNA: TGTGCCAGCAGAGGTGACAGGGGGTTCTCACCCCTCCACTTT

J: TRBJ2-5
D: TRBD2
V: TRBV29-1
size: -
CDR3: CSVWTSGVETQYF
DNA: TGCAGCGTCTGGACTAGCGGCGTGGAGACCCAGTACTTC

J: TRBJ1-4
D: TRBD1
V: TRBV5-1
size: -
CDR3: CASSLVGQGDREEKLFF
DNA: TGCGCCAGCAGCTTGGTGGGACAGGGAGATAGGGAAGAAAAACTGTTTTTT

J: TRBJ1-2
D: -
V: TRBV27
size: -
CDR3: CASAASGAFYGYTF
DNA: TGTGCCAGCGCTGCCTCAGGGGCGTTCTATGGCTACACCTTC

J: TRBJ2-7
D: -
V: TRBV9
size: -
CDR3: CASSVAGTPFYEQYF
DNA: TGTGCCAGCAGCGTAGCAGGGACTCCTTTCTACGAGCAGTACTTC

J: TRBJ1-1
D: TRBD1
V: TRBV28
size: -
CDR3: CASSPRTGANTEAFF
DNA: TGTGCCAGCAGTCCCCGGACAGGGGCGAACACTGAAGCTTTCTTT

J: TRBJ1-1
D: -
V: TRBV18
size: -
CDR3: CASSGGGDTEAFF
DNA: TGTGCCAGCTCTGGTGGGGGGGACACTGAAGCTTTCTTT

J: TRBJ2-7
D: TRBD2
V: TRBV19
size: -
CDR3: CASSPHLGRFYEQYF
DNA: TGTGCCAGTAGTCCCCACCTCGGGAGGTTCTACGAGCAGTACTTC

J: TRBJ2-1
D: TRBD2
V: TRBV24-1
size: -
CDR3: CATSDLSAGGSYNEQFF
DNA: TGTGCCACCAGTGATCTATCAGCGGGGGGCTCCTACAATGAGCAGTTCTTC

J: TRBJ2-7
D: TRBD1
V: TRBV2
size: few
CDR3: CATGTAFSYEQYF
DNA: TGTGCCACCGGGACAGCTTTTTCCTACGAGCAGTACTTC

J: TRBJ1-2
D: TRBD1
V: TRBV14
size: -
CDR3: CASSQTTTGGVYGYTF
DNA: TGTGCCAGCAGCCAAACAACAACAGGGGGCGTGTACGGCTACACCTTC

J: TRBJ2-5
D: TRBD1
V: TRBV6-5
size: -
CDR3: CASRTGWSQETQYF
DNA: TGTGCCAGCCGGACAGGGTGGAGTCAAGAGACCCAGTACTTC

J: TRBJ2-1
D: -
V: TRBV12-3/TRBV12-4
size: -
CDR3: CASSLKAWEQFF
DNA: TGTGCCAGCAGTTTAAAGGCTTGGGAGCAGTTCTTC

J: TRBJ2-7
D: TRBD2
V: TRBV4-3
size: -
CDR3: CASSQVSPAGLGYSSYEQYF
DNA: TGCGCCAGCAGCCAAGTTTCCCCCGCGGGACTAGGTTACTCATCCTACGAGCAGTACTTC

J: TRBJ1-4
D: -
V: TRBV6-1
size: -
CDR3: CASSEGWSPLGEKLFF
DNA: TGTGCCAGCAGTGAAGGCTGGAGCCCGCTAGGAGAAAAACTGTTTTTT

J: TRBJ2-7
D: TRBD1
V: TRBV19
size: -
CDR3: CATFGPGQGAYEQYF
DNA: TGTGCCACCTTTGGTCCGGGACAGGGCGCCTACGAGCAGTACTTC

J: TRBJ1-2
D: -
V: TRBV5-1
size: -
CDR3: CASSLGFRERHGYTF
DNA: TGCGCCAGCAGCTTAGGTTTTAGGGAGAGGCATGGCTACACCTTC

J: TRBJ2-3
D: -
V: TRBV1
size: -
CDR3: CTSSQEPLCLQYF
DNA: TGCACCAGCAGCCAAGAACCGCTATGCCTGCAGTATTTT

J: TRBJ1-2
D: -
V: TRBV28
size: -
CDR3: CASSLQGFYGYTF
DNA: TGTGCCAGCAGTTTGCAGGGTTTCTATGGCTACACCTTC